The rows below give T cell receptor beta chains drawn from one sample of a study of blood T cell repertoires in COVID-19. Here immunoSEQ multiplex PCR was the method, and the copy in TCRdb shows in-frame clones only, minus some. Of around 60,000 clones in the sample, 80% to 90% were seen once. Sequencing was done on a sample of peripheral blood. The receptors stem from a woman aged 60-75 years with COVID-19, enrolled during active disease. CDR3s include the opening cysteine and the closing phenylalanine or tryptophan. D genes are given only for firm matches. Clone size is given for some rows only: seen once, a few or many times, or a class if the clone is expanded.

v_gene,j_gene,abundance,d_gene,CDR3nt,CDR3aa
TRBV15,TRBJ2-3,NA,NA,TGTGCCACCAGCAGACAGCCAGGGTCTTTTGTCACAGATACGCAGTATTTT,CATSRQPGSFVTDTQYF
TRBV11-2,TRBJ2-1,NA,TRBD2,TGTGCCAGCAGCCCTCGACTAGCGGGAGGCACCTACAATGAGCAGTTCTTC,CASSPRLAGGTYNEQFF
TRBV9,TRBJ1-3,NA,NA,TGTGCCAGCAGCCAATCAGGCAACTCTGGAAACACCATATATTTT,CASSQSGNSGNTIYF
TRBV28,TRBJ1-1,once,NA,TGTGCCAGCAGCCTGCTCGGACTGGAGGAGTGTTTCTTT,CASSLLGLEECFF
TRBV19,TRBJ1-2,NA,NA,TGTGCCAGTACCCTGGGCTTTAACTATGGCTACACCTTC,CASTLGFNYGYTF
TRBV7-2,TRBJ1-4,NA,TRBD1,TGTGCCAGCAGCTTAGATAGACAGGGTAGTGAAAAACTGTTTTTT,CASSLDRQGSEKLFF
TRBV7-2,TRBJ1-1,NA,TRBD1,TGTGCCAGCAGCCCCCGACAGGGAGGCACTGAAGCTTTCTTT,CASSPRQGGTEAFF
TRBV5-6,TRBJ2-6,NA,TRBD1,TGTGCCAGCAGCCCCGGGACAGGGGCTGGGGCCAACGTCCTGACTTTC,CASSPGTGAGANVLTF
TRBV6-5,TRBJ2-7,NA,TRBD2,TGTGCCAGCCGCGGGGCTAGCGGGACCTACGAGCAGTACTTC,CASRGASGTYEQYF
TRBV6-5,TRBJ2-7,NA,TRBD1,TGTGCCAGCACCCCGGGACAGACCTACGAGCAGTACTTC,CASTPGQTYEQYF
TRBV12-3/TRBV12-4,TRBJ1-1,NA,NA,TGTGCCTCTCGAGGACGGGGGGCCAGTGAAGCTTTCTTT,CASRGRGASEAFF
TRBV6-6,TRBJ1-1,NA,NA,TGTGCCAGCAGTTACGGGGGGTCGGGCAGGAACACTGAAGCTTTCTTT,CASSYGGSGRNTEAFF
TRBV7-9,TRBJ2-7,NA,TRBD2,TGTGCCAGCAGCAAAAGGAGTGGGGACTACTCCTACGAGCAGTACTTC,CASSKRSGDYSYEQYF
TRBV29-1,TRBJ2-1,NA,TRBD2,TGCAGCGTTGAAGCGGGAGGTGAGCAGTTCTTC,CSVEAGGEQFF
TRBV9,TRBJ2-6,NA,NA,TGTGCCAGCAGCGGGAGGTTGTGGACTGCTGGGGCCAACGTCCTGACTTTC,CASSGRLWTAGANVLTF
TRBV5-1,TRBJ2-7,NA,NA,TGCGCCAGCAGCCTCAAGAGGAGGGGTCAAAGCTACGAGCAGTACTTC,CASSLKRRGQSYEQYF
TRBV9,TRBJ2-7,NA,TRBD2,TGTGCCAGCAGCATCGGGACTAGGGACTACGAGCAGTACTTC,CASSIGTRDYEQYF
TRBV10-3,TRBJ1-1,once,NA,TGTGCCATCAGCCAGACAGGGAACACTGAAGCTTTCTTT,CAISQTGNTEAFF
TRBV4-1,TRBJ2-1,few,TRBD2,TGCGCCAGCAGCCTGGGGGGAGGGAGCTCCTACAATGAGCAGTTCTTC,CASSLGGGSSYNEQFF
TRBV6-5,TRBJ1-1,NA,NA,TGTGCCAGCAGCCGCGACAGCCGCTCTTTCTTT,CASSRDSRSFF
TRBV12-5,TRBJ2-5,NA,NA,TGTGCTAGTGGTCTAGCAGCGGATGGTAAAGAGACCCAGTACTTC,CASGLAADGKETQYF
TRBV19,TRBJ1-4,NA,TRBD1,TGTGCCAGTAGTATCGCCGGGACAGGACACCCCGCAACTAATGAAAAACTGTTTTTT,CASSIAGTGHPATNEKLFF
TRBV20-1,TRBJ2-7,NA,NA,TGCAGTGCCCCCAGGGGCGAGCAGTACTTC,CSAPRGEQYF